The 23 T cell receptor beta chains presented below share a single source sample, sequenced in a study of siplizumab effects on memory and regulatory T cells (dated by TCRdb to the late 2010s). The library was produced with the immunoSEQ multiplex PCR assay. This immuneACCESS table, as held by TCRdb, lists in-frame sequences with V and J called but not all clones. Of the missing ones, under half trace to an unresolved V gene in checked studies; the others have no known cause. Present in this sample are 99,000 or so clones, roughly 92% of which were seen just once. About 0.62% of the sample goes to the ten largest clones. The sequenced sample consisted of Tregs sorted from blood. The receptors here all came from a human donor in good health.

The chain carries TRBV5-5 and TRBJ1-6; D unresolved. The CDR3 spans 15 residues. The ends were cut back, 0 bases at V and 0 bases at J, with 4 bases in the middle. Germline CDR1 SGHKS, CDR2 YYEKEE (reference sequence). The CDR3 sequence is CASSLGVSYNSPLHF. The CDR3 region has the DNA TGTGCCAGCAGCTTGGGGGTCTCCTATAATTCACCCCTCCACTTT.

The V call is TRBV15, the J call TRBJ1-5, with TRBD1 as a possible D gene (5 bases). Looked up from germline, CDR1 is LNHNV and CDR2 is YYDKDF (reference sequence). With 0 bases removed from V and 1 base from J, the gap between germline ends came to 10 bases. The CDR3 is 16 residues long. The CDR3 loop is CATSRDLEGSNQPQHF. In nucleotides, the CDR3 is TGTGCCACCAGCAGAGATTTGGAGGGGAGCAATCAGCCCCAGCATTTT. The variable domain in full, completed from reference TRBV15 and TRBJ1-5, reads DAMVIQNPRYQVTQFGKPVTLSCSQTLNHNVMYWYQQKSSQAPKLLFHYYDKDFNNEADTPDNFQSRRPNTSFCFLDIRSPGLGDTAMYLCATSRDLEGSNQPQHFGDGTRLSIL.

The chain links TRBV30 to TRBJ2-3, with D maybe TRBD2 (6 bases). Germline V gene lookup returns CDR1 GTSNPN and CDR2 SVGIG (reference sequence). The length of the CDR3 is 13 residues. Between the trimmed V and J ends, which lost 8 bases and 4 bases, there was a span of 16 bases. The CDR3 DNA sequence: TGTGCCGGGGGGTTGCGGCGTTCAGATACGCAGTATTTT. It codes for CAGGLRRSDTQYF.

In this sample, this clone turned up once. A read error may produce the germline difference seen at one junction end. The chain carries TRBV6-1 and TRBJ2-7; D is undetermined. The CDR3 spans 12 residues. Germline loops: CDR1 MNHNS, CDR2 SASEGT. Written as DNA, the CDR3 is TGTGCCAGCAGCGAAGCCCCTTACGAGCAGTACTTC. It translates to CASSEAPYEQYF.

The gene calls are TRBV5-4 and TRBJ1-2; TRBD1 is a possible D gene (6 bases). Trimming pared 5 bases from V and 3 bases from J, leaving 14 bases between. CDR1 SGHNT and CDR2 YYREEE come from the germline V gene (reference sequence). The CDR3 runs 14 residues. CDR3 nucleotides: TGTGCCAGCAGTCTGGACAGTACGTACTATGGCTACACCTTC. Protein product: CASSLDSTYYGYTF.

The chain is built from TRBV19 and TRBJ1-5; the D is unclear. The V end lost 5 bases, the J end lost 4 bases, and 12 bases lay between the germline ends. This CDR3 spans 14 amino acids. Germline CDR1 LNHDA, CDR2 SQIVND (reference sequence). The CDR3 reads CASSFKTANQPQHF. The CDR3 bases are TGTGCCAGTAGTTTCAAAACGGCAAATCAGCCCCAGCATTTT.

The CDR3: CASSGNPGQRNTEAFF. CDR3 in DNA: TGTGCCAGCAGTGGTAACCCGGGACAGAGGAACACTGAAGCTTTCTTT. The chain recombines TRBV6-1 with TRBJ1-1, with 7 bases aligning to TRBD1. Germline-derived CDR1 and CDR2 are MNHNS and SASEGT. The CDR3 consists of 16 residues. V shed 4 bases, J shed 1 base, and the junction held 9 bases outside the gene matches.

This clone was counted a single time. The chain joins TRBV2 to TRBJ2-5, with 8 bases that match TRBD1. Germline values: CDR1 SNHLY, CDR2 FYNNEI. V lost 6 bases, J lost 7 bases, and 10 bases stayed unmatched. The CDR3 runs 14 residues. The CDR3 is CASSRTGLWGTQYF. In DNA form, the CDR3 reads TGTGCCAGCAGCCGGACAGGGTTGTGGGGGACCCAGTACTTC.

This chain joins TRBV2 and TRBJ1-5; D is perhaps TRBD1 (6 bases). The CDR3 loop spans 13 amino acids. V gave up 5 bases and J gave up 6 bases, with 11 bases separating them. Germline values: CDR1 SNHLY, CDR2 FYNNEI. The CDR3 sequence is CASSPDRTQPQHF. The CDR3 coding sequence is TGTGCCAGCAGTCCCGACAGGACTCAGCCCCAGCATTTT.

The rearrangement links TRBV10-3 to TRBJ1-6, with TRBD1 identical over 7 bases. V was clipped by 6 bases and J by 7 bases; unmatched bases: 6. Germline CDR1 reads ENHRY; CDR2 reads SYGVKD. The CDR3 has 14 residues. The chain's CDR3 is CAIRRDSKNSPLHF. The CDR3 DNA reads TGTGCCATCAGGAGGGACAGTAAAAATTCACCCCTCCACTTT.

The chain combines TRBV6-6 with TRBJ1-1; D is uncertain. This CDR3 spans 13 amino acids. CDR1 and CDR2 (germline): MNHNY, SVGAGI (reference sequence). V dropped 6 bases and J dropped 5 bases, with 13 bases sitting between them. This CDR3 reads CASRYGPLTEAFF. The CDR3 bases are TGTGCCAGCAGATACGGGCCTTTGACTGAAGCTTTCTTT.

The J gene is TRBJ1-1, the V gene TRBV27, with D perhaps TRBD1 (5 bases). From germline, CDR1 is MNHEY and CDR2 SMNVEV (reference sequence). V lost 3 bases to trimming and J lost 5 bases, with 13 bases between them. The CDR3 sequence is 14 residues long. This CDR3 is CASSFRERRTEAFF. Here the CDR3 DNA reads TGTGCCAGCAGTTTCAGGGAAAGAAGGACTGAAGCTTTCTTT.

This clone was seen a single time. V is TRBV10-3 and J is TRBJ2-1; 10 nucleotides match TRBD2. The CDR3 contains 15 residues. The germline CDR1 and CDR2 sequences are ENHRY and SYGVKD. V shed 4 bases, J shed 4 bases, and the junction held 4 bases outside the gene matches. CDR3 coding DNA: TGTGCCATCAGTGGGACTAGCGGACCTTACAATGAGCAGTTCTTC. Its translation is CAISGTSGPYNEQFF.

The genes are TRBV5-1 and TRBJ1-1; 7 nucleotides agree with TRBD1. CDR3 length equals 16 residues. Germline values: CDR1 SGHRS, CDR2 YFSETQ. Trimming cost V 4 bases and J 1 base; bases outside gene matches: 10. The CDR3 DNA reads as TGCGCCAGCAGCCCCCACCTGGGACAGCAGAACACTGAAGCTTTCTTT. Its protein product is CASSPHLGQQNTEAFF.

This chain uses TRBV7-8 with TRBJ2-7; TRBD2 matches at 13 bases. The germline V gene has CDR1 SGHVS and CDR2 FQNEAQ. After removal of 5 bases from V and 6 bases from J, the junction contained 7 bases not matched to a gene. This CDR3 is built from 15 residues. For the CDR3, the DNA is TGTGCCAGCAGCCCCACGGGACTAGCGGGACTCGAGCAGTACTTC. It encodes CASSPTGLAGLEQYF.

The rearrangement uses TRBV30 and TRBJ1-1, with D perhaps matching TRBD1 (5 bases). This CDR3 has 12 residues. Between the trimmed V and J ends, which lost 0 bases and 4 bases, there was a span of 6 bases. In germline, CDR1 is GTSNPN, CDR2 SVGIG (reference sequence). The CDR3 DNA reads TGTGCCTGGAGTGTTCAGGGCACTGAAGCTTTCTTT. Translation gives CAWSVQGTEAFF.

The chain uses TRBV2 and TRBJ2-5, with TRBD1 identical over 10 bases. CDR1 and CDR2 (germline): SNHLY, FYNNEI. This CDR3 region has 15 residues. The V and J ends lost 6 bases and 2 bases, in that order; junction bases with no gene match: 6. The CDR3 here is CASRPGTGVQETQYF. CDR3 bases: TGTGCCAGCAGGCCCGGGACAGGGGTTCAAGAGACCCAGTACTTC.

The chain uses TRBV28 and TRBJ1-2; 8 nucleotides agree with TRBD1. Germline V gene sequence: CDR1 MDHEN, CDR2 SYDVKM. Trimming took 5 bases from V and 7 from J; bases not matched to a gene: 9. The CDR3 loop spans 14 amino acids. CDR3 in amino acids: CASSRAGGVLGYTF. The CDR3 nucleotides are TGTGCCAGCAGTAGAGCAGGGGGCGTTCTTGGCTACACCTTC.

This CDR3 is CASSSTPDRGHHF. The CDR3 DNA reads as TGTGCCAGCAGCTCGACCCCGGACAGGGGCCATCATTTT. The chain employs TRBV5-5 and TRBJ1-5, with TRBD1 identical over 9 bases. The CDR3 is made up of 13 amino acids. V lost 3 bases and J lost 16; bases outside the gene matches: 11. From germline, CDR1 is SGHKS and CDR2 YYEKEE (reference sequence).

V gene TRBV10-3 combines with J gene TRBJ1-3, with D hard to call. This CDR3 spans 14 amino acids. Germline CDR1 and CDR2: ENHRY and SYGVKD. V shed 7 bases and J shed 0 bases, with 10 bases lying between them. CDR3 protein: CAITSGSSGNTIYF. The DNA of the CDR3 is TGTGCCATCACATCAGGCAGCTCTGGAAACACCATATATTTT.

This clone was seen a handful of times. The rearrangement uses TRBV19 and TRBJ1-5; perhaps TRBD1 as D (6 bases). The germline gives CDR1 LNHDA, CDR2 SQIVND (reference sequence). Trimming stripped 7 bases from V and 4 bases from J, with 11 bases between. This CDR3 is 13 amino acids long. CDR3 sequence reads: CASKIQGNQPQHF. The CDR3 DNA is TGTGCCAGTAAGATACAGGGAAATCAGCCCCAGCATTTT. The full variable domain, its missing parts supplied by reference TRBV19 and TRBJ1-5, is DGGITQSPKYLFRKEGQNVTLSCEQNLNHDAMYWYRQDPGQGLRLIYYSQIVNDFQKGDIAEGYSVSREKKESFPLTVTSAQKNPTAFYLCASKIQGNQPQHFGDGTRLSIL.

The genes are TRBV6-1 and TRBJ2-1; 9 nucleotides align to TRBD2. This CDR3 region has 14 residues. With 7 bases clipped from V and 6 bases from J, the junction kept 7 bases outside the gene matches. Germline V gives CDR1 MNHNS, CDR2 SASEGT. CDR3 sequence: CASILLAGLNEQFF. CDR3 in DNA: TGTGCCAGCATCTTACTAGCGGGCCTCAATGAGCAGTTCTTC.

The CDR3 bases are TGTGCCAGCAGCCGGGACTATCACGAGCAGTACTTC. This translates into CASSRDYHEQYF. The chain recombines TRBV7-9 with TRBJ2-7; 7 bases agree with TRBD2. Looked up from germline, CDR1 is SEHNR and CDR2 is FQNEAQ (reference sequence). Trimming at V came to 5 bases and at J to 5 bases, leaving 3 bases not matched to a gene. The CDR3 runs to 12 residues.